The rows below give T cell receptor beta chains drawn from one sample of a study of monozygotic twins with inflammatory bowel disease. TCRdb reprocessed the 5' RACE reads; each CDR3 protein has one entry and no DNA is given. In all, the sample yields around 380,000 distinct CDR3 sequences. Sequencing input: blood. Source of these receptors: a human donor with ulcerative colitis or Crohn's disease, or a healthy co-twin of an affected twin (not recorded which). Each CDR3 is given with its conserved first and last residue. Each record gives: CDR3 length, V gene, J gene, CDR3 protein.

len: 16; v_gene: TRBV20-1; j_gene: TRBJ2-4; CDR3aa: CSARDARTGRNNIQYF
len: 13; v_gene: TRBV20-1; j_gene: TRBJ2-1; CDR3aa: CSATQGVYNEQFF
len: 14; v_gene: TRBV20-1; j_gene: TRBJ2-1; CDR3aa: CSARRASGRVGQFF
len: 14; v_gene: TRBV18; j_gene: TRBJ2-7; CDR3aa: CAISPDQISYEQYF
len: 15; v_gene: TRBV5-1; j_gene: TRBJ2-3; CDR3aa: CASSPSPLGVDTQYF
len: 13; v_gene: TRBV18; j_gene: TRBJ1-1; CDR3aa: CASAGQMNTEAFF
len: 15; v_gene: TRBV16; j_gene: TRBJ1-1; CDR3aa: CASLGDRGASGEAFF
len: 16; v_gene: TRBV29-1; j_gene: TRBJ2-3; CDR3aa: CSVEVGERGRADTQYF
len: 15; v_gene: TRBV13; j_gene: TRBJ2-3; CDR3aa: CASSLGGGGVGEQYF
len: 12; v_gene: TRBV6-6; j_gene: TRBJ2-1; CDR3aa: CASSSSWHEQFF
len: 14; v_gene: TRBV2; j_gene: TRBJ2-7; CDR3aa: CASNSGTYPYEQYF
len: 14; v_gene: TRBV2; j_gene: TRBJ2-5; CDR3aa: CASSERGPGETQYF
len: 13; v_gene: TRBV15; j_gene: TRBJ2-1; CDR3aa: CATSRDPRGEQFF
len: 17; v_gene: TRBV9; j_gene: TRBJ2-2; CDR3aa: CASSVSASGVHHGELFF
len: 15; v_gene: TRBV3-1; j_gene: TRBJ1-1; CDR3aa: CASSQKVGMNTEAFF
len: 11; v_gene: TRBV20-1; j_gene: TRBJ1-2; CDR3aa: CSARRAWGYTF
len: 14; v_gene: TRBV5-1; j_gene: TRBJ2-2; CDR3aa: CASSLGQGTGELFF
len: 20; v_gene: TRBV19; j_gene: TRBJ2-3; CDR3aa: CASSIGSGRALGGRADTQYF
len: 14; v_gene: TRBV7-2; j_gene: TRBJ2-1; CDR3aa: CASTIGTASDEQFF
len: 16; v_gene: TRBV6-5; j_gene: TRBJ1-1; CDR3aa: CASSFLPGQGRTEAFF
len: 15; v_gene: TRBV6-5; j_gene: TRBJ2-3; CDR3aa: CASSWRGIPSDTQYF
len: 14; v_gene: TRBV7-6; j_gene: TRBJ1-5; CDR3aa: CASSSTGYNQPQHF
len: 16; v_gene: TRBV4-3; j_gene: TRBJ2-7; CDR3aa: CASSQEVTSGSYEQYF
len: 15; v_gene: TRBV20-1; j_gene: TRBJ2-5; CDR3aa: CSAPQLGRVEETQYF
len: 15; v_gene: TRBV5-4; j_gene: TRBJ2-1; CDR3aa: CASSLVAVGGLEQFF
len: 14; v_gene: TRBV4-1; j_gene: TRBJ1-1; CDR3aa: CASSQAGQNTEAFF
len: 19; v_gene: TRBV3-1; j_gene: TRBJ2-3; CDR3aa: CASSQNGLAGGRRADTQYF
len: 13; v_gene: TRBV10-3; j_gene: TRBJ2-3; CDR3aa: CAISWAFTDTQYF
len: 15; v_gene: TRBV5-1; j_gene: TRBJ2-5; CDR3aa: CASSSGTSAQETQYF
len: 11; v_gene: TRBV7-2; j_gene: TRBJ2-1; CDR3aa: CASSSTLGGVF
len: 16; v_gene: TRBV11-3; j_gene: TRBJ2-1; CDR3aa: CASSLVTAGPFDEQFF
len: 18; v_gene: TRBV3-1; j_gene: TRBJ1-2; CDR3aa: CASSQDIRGLSWIYGYTF
len: 14; v_gene: TRBV5-1; j_gene: TRBJ1-3; CDR3aa: CASSSGNPGNTIYF
len: 14; v_gene: TRBV27; j_gene: TRBJ2-7; CDR3aa: CASRPPGVRYEQYF
len: 14; v_gene: TRBV5-1; j_gene: TRBJ2-5; CDR3aa: CASSLGQQVETQYF
len: 16; v_gene: TRBV20-1; j_gene: TRBJ2-7; CDR3aa: CSARGSGTRSSYEQYF
len: 14; v_gene: TRBV3-1; j_gene: TRBJ1-1; CDR3aa: CASSPREGRTEAFF
len: 11; v_gene: TRBV20-1; j_gene: TRBJ2-3; CDR3aa: CSASGTDTQYF
len: 14; v_gene: TRBV9; j_gene: TRBJ2-1; CDR3aa: CASSETSGIGEQFF
len: 11; v_gene: TRBV6-6; j_gene: TRBJ2-1; CDR3aa: CASRNYNEQFF
len: 15; v_gene: TRBV5-6; j_gene: TRBJ1-1; CDR3aa: CASSPWRAPNTEAFF
len: 15; v_gene: TRBV12-3/TRBV12-4; j_gene: TRBJ1-2; CDR3aa: CASSYRTITNYGYTF
len: 14; v_gene: TRBV30; j_gene: TRBJ2-7; CDR3aa: CALLRVAGHYEQYF